This TCR beta chain was observed in a study of blood T cells in healthy people across ages. With a J-beta primer mix and a sample-barcoded 5' primer, a second PCR ran roughly 6 to 11 cycles. TCRdb redid the calling of the 5' RACE reads with MiXCR, one entry per CDR3 protein. The sample has over 550,000 distinct CDR3 sequences, approximately 30% seen once. This clonotype was counted at least ten times. V gave up 2 bases and J gave up 1 base, with 5 bases separating them. Germline CDR1 is MNHEY and CDR2 is SVGEGT. CDR3 length equals 13 residues. The sample consisted of blood. This TCR derives from a woman of 80 years or more in good health. This chain joins TRBV6-2 or TRBV6-3 and TRBJ1-2; tentative D call: TRBD1 (5 bases). CDR3 nucleotides: TGTGCCAGCAGTTACGGGGGTAACTATGGCTACACCTTC. Its translation is CASSYGGNYGYTF.